A single sample is the source of the 2 T cell receptor beta chains below, sequenced in a study of cytomegalovirus exposure and HLA in healthy donors. PCR amplification relied on 60 Vbeta primers (plus 13 Jbeta primers). Here immunoSEQ multiplex PCR was the method, and the copy in TCRdb shows in-frame clones only, minus some. This sample has fewer than 250,000 clones, with about three quarters found just once. The sample comprised PBMCs. The receptors come from a middle-aged man in good health and CMV-seronegative.

The CDR3 is CASRERQGVGEQYF. CDR3 DNA sequence: TGTGCCAGCAGAGAACGACAGGGAGTGGGGGAGCAGTACTTC. V and J are TRBV2 and TRBJ2-7; TRBD1 aligns across 7 bases. Germline CDR1 is SNHLY and CDR2 is FYNNEI. The CDR3 consists of 14 residues. The junction had 12 bases not matched to a gene; V was cut back by 6 bases and J by 7 bases.

V is TRBV27 and J is TRBJ1-1; D unclear. CDR1 is MNHEY and CDR2 is SMNVEV in the germline V gene (reference sequence). The CDR3 is made up of 14 amino acids. Trimming shortened V by 0 bases and J by 3 bases, and 8 bases separated the two germline ends. The CDR3 nucleotides are TGTGCCAGCAGTTTATCTGGGCCGTACACTGAAGCTTTCTTT. This translates into CASSLSGPYTEAFF.